A selection of T cell receptor beta chains follows, all from one sample in a study of T cells after yellow fever vaccination. TCRdb called the 5' RACE reads again in MiXCR, with one record for every CDR3 protein. Of hundreds of thousands of distinct CDR3 sequences in the sample, about 17% were seen once. The specimen comprised PBMCs, sampled before the yellow fever booster vaccination. These receptors were taken from a man aged 18 to 35 who received the YFV17D yellow fever vaccine. Each CDR3 is given with its conserved first and last residue. The D gene is left open where the match is weak. Expanded clones are given a class, and other clones once, few, many or no size at all.

D,J,V,size,DNA,CDR3
NA,TRBJ1-4,TRBV7-8,few,TGTGCCAGCAGCTCTAACGGAAAACTGTTTTTT,CASSSNGKLFF
TRBD2,TRBJ2-3,TRBV4-1,NA,TGCGCCAGCAGCCAAGTGACTAGCGGCACAGATACGCAGTATTTT,CASSQVTSGTDTQYF
NA,TRBJ2-3,TRBV11-3,NA,TGTGCCAGCAGCGCTGACCTGTACACAGATACGCAGTATTTT,CASSADLYTDTQYF
NA,TRBJ2-3,TRBV24-1,few,TGTGCCACCAGTGATTCACACTCCGGGACCCCTCTCGCAGATACGCAGTATTTT,CATSDSHSGTPLADTQYF
NA,TRBJ2-2,TRBV20-1,NA,TGCAGTGCTAGGGGCTACGGGCAGGGCATGGGCGGGGAGCTGTTTTTT,CSARGYGQGMGGELFF
NA,TRBJ1-1,TRBV5-1,few,TGCGCCAGCAGCCTCTTGAGAGTCTCCGAAGTGAACACTGAAGCTTTCTTT,CASSLLRVSEVNTEAFF
NA,TRBJ2-3,TRBV5-1,many,TGCGCCAGCAGCTTCCCGGGGGACGATACGCAGTATTTT,CASSFPGDDTQYF
NA,TRBJ1-4,TRBV7-8,NA,TGTGCCAGCAGCTTAACAGGCGACAGGGAAAAACTGTTTTTT,CASSLTGDREKLFF
TRBD1,TRBJ1-2,TRBV6-2/TRBV6-3,few,TGTGCCAGCAGTCACAGCCTCCACGGGACAGGGGATGGCTACACCTTC,CASSHSLHGTGDGYTF
NA,TRBJ1-2,TRBV6-5,few,TGTGCCAGCAGTTACGGCCCCGGCCAACGTGGCACCTTC,CASSYGPGQRGTF
NA,TRBJ2-4,TRBV12-3/TRBV12-4,few,TGTGCCAGCAGTTTAGTAGGGGGGCTGTCCAAAAACATTCAGTACTTC,CASSLVGGLSKNIQYF
NA,TRBJ1-2,TRBV20-1,NA,TGCAGTGCTAGGGCGGGGATCGGCTACACCTTC,CSARAGIGYTF
NA,TRBJ2-2,TRBV20-1,NA,TGCAGTGCTAGAGGGGGTTCCGGGGAGCTGTTTTTT,CSARGGSGELFF
TRBD1,TRBJ1-1,TRBV7-9,NA,TGTGCCAGCAGGCTGACCGGGACAGGGAGGACTGAAGCTTTCTTT,CASRLTGTGRTEAFF
NA,TRBJ2-5,TRBV4-2,NA,TGTGCCAGCAGCCAAGATCAAGGACTCGCGGAGACCCAGTACTTC,CASSQDQGLAETQYF
TRBD2,TRBJ2-3,TRBV6-4,NA,TGTGCCAGCAGTGACTCTGGACTAGCGGGGGGTTATACGCAGTATTTT,CASSDSGLAGGYTQYF
NA,TRBJ2-1,TRBV5-1,many,TGCGCCAGCCAGCTTGGGTTCGTGTACAATGAGCAGTTCTTC,CASQLGFVYNEQFF
NA,TRBJ1-1,TRBV7-2,NA,TGTGCCAGCAGCTACGCGCCGGGGACCCACACTGAAGCTTTCTTT,CASSYAPGTHTEAFF
NA,TRBJ1-6,TRBV27,many,TGTGCCAGCAGTTTACTGGGCGGCAATTCACCCCTCCACTTT,CASSLLGGNSPLHF
NA,TRBJ1-2,TRBV5-4,few,TGTGCCAGCAGCTCGACAGGAACTGTCTATGGCTACACCTTC,CASSSTGTVYGYTF
TRBD1,TRBJ1-2,TRBV10-3,NA,TGTGCCATCAGCCCCCGGGGCAGGGGGAGTGGAGCTAACTATGGCTACACCTTC,CAISPRGRGSGANYGYTF
NA,TRBJ2-5,TRBV20-1,NA,TGCAGTGCTATGGAGCGTCAGACCCAGTACTTC,CSAMERQTQYF
TRBD2,TRBJ2-3,TRBV6-6,few,TGTGCCAGCAGTTACTCAGAGCGGGGTACGCAGTATTTT,CASSYSERGTQYF
NA,TRBJ2-4,TRBV12-3/TRBV12-4,NA,TGTGCCAGCAGTCTTGGACGGTCACTAGCCAAAAACATTCAGTACTTC,CASSLGRSLAKNIQYF
TRBD2,TRBJ2-5,TRBV7-2,NA,TGTGCCAGCAGCTTGGGACTAGCGGGGGGGCCGAACCAAGAGACCCAGTACTTC,CASSLGLAGGPNQETQYF
TRBD1,TRBJ2-1,TRBV6-5,NA,TGTGCCAGCAGTTACCCGGGACAGGGGTTCAATGAGCAGTTCTTC,CASSYPGQGFNEQFF
TRBD2,TRBJ2-1,TRBV4-2,NA,TGTGCCAGCAGCCAAGAAGGGAGGGGACTCCACAATGAGCAGTTCTTC,CASSQEGRGLHNEQFF
TRBD1,TRBJ1-3,TRBV7-2,NA,TGTGCCAGCAGCTTGAACAGGGGGGACACCATATATTTT,CASSLNRGDTIYF
TRBD1,TRBJ1-1,TRBV6-5,few,TGTGCCAGCAGTTCGACAGGGATTGAAGCTTTCTTT,CASSSTGIEAFF
NA,TRBJ2-6,TRBV4-3,NA,TGCGCCAGCAGCCGGCATGGGGCTGGGGCCAACGTCCTGACTTTC,CASSRHGAGANVLTF
TRBD2,TRBJ2-3,TRBV12-3/TRBV12-4,NA,TGTGCCAGCACCCGAATGCGGGGGAGTACAGATACGCAGTATTTT,CASTRMRGSTDTQYF
NA,TRBJ2-3,TRBV29-1,once,TGCAGCGCGGTAGGGACTTTCGGCACAGATACGCAGTATTTT,CSAVGTFGTDTQYF
NA,TRBJ2-5,TRBV15,NA,TGTGCCACCAGACGTGACAGCGACGGAGCGACCCAGTACTTC,CATRRDSDGATQYF
TRBD1,TRBJ2-5,TRBV5-1,few,TGCGCCAGCACCAGGGGGTATGAGGAGACCCAGTACTTC,CASTRGYEETQYF
NA,TRBJ1-1,TRBV9,NA,TGTGCCAGCAGCGTAGAGGGGGTATCGGGTACTGAAGCTTTCTTT,CASSVEGVSGTEAFF
TRBD1,TRBJ1-6,TRBV7-6,few,TGTGCCAGCAGCCCGACGGAGGGAGGGGGCGCTTCACCCCTCCACTTT,CASSPTEGGGASPLHF
NA,TRBJ2-5,TRBV7-6,once,TGTGCCAGCAGCTTAATAGCAGGGTGGGAGACCCAGTACTTC,CASSLIAGWETQYF
TRBD2,TRBJ2-2,TRBV3-1,NA,TGTGCCAGCAGCCAGGAGTTAGCGGGGGCGAGGACCGGGGAGCTGTTTTTT,CASSQELAGARTGELFF
TRBD2,TRBJ2-1,TRBV12-3/TRBV12-4,NA,TGTGCCAGCAGTTTCCTTGGACTAGCGGGGAAAAGATCAGTCTTC,CASSFLGLAGKRSVF
TRBD2,TRBJ2-3,TRBV7-3,NA,TGTGCCAGCCAACTAGCGGGGTCAGATACGCAGTATTTT,CASQLAGSDTQYF
NA,TRBJ2-7,TRBV3-1,NA,TGTGCCAGCAGCCAAGATGGCGAGCAGTACTTC,CASSQDGEQYF
NA,TRBJ1-4,TRBV29-1,NA,TGCAGCGTCTACGTAAGACAGGTGGCTAATGAAAAACTGTTTTTT,CSVYVRQVANEKLFF
NA,TRBJ1-2,TRBV12-3/TRBV12-4,few,TGTGCCAGCAGTCGAGACGGACACTATGGCTACACCTTC,CASSRDGHYGYTF
NA,TRBJ2-1,TRBV7-3,NA,TGTGCCAGCAGCTTAGGCCAACACAATGAGCAGTTCTTC,CASSLGQHNEQFF
TRBD2,TRBJ2-7,TRBV5-6,few,TGTGCCAGTTCGGAAGGGCTAGCGGGGGCCTACGAGCAGTACTTC,CASSEGLAGAYEQYF
TRBD2,TRBJ2-5,TRBV4-1,many,TGCGCCAGCAGCAGTGGGACTAGCGGAGGGGAGACCCAGTACTTC,CASSSGTSGGETQYF
NA,TRBJ2-4,TRBV11-2,few,TGTGCCAGCAGCCAGTTGTCTCGGAGTGACATTCAGTACTTC,CASSQLSRSDIQYF
TRBD2,TRBJ2-5,TRBV5-6,NA,TGTGCCAGCAGCCTTACGGGAGGGCATGCGGAGACCCAGTACTTC,CASSLTGGHAETQYF
NA,TRBJ1-6,TRBV20-1,few,TGCAGTGCTTCGGACTTTTCAAATAATTCACCCCTCCACTTT,CSASDFSNNSPLHF
TRBD1,TRBJ2-3,TRBV20-1,few,TGCAGTGCTAGGGCTGGACAGGGAGGAGATACGCAGTATTTT,CSARAGQGGDTQYF